The 27 T cell receptor beta chains presented below share a single source sample, sequenced in a study of T cells in women clearing cervical HPV infection. Here immunoSEQ multiplex PCR was the method, and the copy in TCRdb shows in-frame clones only, minus some. The data include some 40,000 clones; the top ten clones carry less than 6%. Sample: blood buffy coat. The receptors were sampled from a woman between 18 and 70 years old with a cervical HPV16 infection that either progressed to CIN3+ or cleared (not recorded which).

As to this clone: The CDR3 end is not reached by the read, which stops 3 residues before it; the germline J gene fills it in. The chain recombines TRBV19 with TRBJ2-1; 7 nucleotides line up with TRBD1. The CDR3 has 13 amino acids. Germline trimming cut 3 bases from V and 9 bases from J; bases unmatched to any gene: 5. Germline V lookup: CDR1 LNHDA, CDR2 SQIVND (reference sequence). CDR3 loop: CASSMQGVSEQFF. The covered CDR3 bases are TGTGCCAGTAGTATGCAGGGGGTGAGTGAG.

On this clone itself: The CDR3 extends 3 residues past the end of the read, so its final part is completed from the germline J gene. The chain joins TRBV30 to TRBJ1-2; a weak D match, TRBD1 (5 bases). The CDR3 contains 15 residues. Germline V gene data show CDR1 as GTSNPN and CDR2 as SVGIG (reference sequence). Incomplete CDR3 DNA: TGTGCCTGGAGTGTGTCTGGGACTAGCGGGAGGCCC. Translated, it gives CAWSVSGTSGRP. The full-length CDR3 reads as CAWSVSGTSGRPYTF.

Turning to this clone: The read halts 3 residues ahead of the CDR3 end, with the missing end drawn from the germline J gene. The V call is TRBV7-3, the J call TRBJ2-2; the match to TRBD1 covers 8 bases. The CDR3 consists of 17 residues. CDR1 SGHTA and CDR2 FQGTGA come from the germline V gene. With V trimmed by 5 bases and J by 6 bases, 14 bases remained unmatched. CDR3 DNA, as far as it was read: TGTGCCAGCAGCGTAATGGGGGGACAGGCGTATTCCGGGGAG. It codes for CASSVMGGQAYSGE. The whole CDR3 protein reads CASSVMGGQAYSGELFF.

Turning to this clone: The sequence runs out 3 residues before the end of the CDR3; the remainder is reconstructed from the germline J gene. V gene TRBV19 combines with J gene TRBJ1-2, with D unclear. The CDR3 has 14 residues. Looked up from germline, CDR1 is LNHDA and CDR2 is SQIVND (reference sequence). CDR3 loop: CASSIGPSGSDYTF. CDR3 bases read: TGTGCCAGTAGTATAGGTCCTAGCGGGAGCGAC. Using reference TRBV19 and TRBJ1-2 for the parts outside the CDR3, the full variable domain is DGGITQSPKYLFRKEGQNVTLSCEQNLNHDAMYWYRQDPGQGLRLIYYSQIVNDFQKGDIAEGYSVSREKKESFPLTVTSAQKNPTAFYLCASSIGPSGSDYTFGSGTRLTVV.

A note on this clone: The CDR3 end falls 3 residues outside the read, so it is completed with the germline J gene. This chain connects TRBV19 to TRBJ2-7; the D gene is possibly TRBD2 (5 bases). The V gene's germline CDR1 is LNHDA and CDR2 SQIVND (reference sequence). The CDR3 runs 15 residues. V lost 1 base to trimming and J lost 0 bases, with 10 bases between them. Incomplete CDR3 DNA: TGTGCCAGTAGTATAGGGCGGGCCACCTCCTACGAG. Residues: CASSIGRATSYE. The whole CDR3 reads CASSIGRATSYEQYF.

Worth noting for this clone: The CDR3 end falls 3 residues outside the read, so it is completed with the germline J gene. This chain connects TRBV7-8 to TRBJ2-1; D possibly corresponds to TRBD1 (5 bases). CDR3 length equals 14 residues. Trimming took off 1 base at V and 7 bases at J, with 11 bases between the two ends. Per the germline V gene, CDR1 is SGHVS and CDR2 is FQNEAQ. The sequenced part of the CDR3 DNA is TGTGCCAGCAGCTTAGTAGGGGTGGAAAATGAG. Its translation: CASSLVGVENE. The entire CDR3 sequence reads CASSLVGVENEQFF.

Comment on this clone: The sequence runs out 3 residues before the end of the CDR3; the remainder is reconstructed from the germline J gene. The V and J genes are TRBV18 and TRBJ1-5; TRBD1 aligns across 7 bases. This CDR3 region has 14 residues. J gave up 0 bases and V 4 bases, and 0 bases lay outside the gene matches. Germline V CDR1 and CDR2: KGHSH, LQKENI. The CDR3 DNA, read in part, is TGTGCCAGCTCACAGGGGGCTAGCAATCAGCCC. Translation gives CASSQGASNQP. The complete CDR3 sequence is CASSQGASNQPQHF.

The CDR3 reads CSALRTSGSSGANVLFF. The DNA read from the CDR3 is TGCAGTGCCCTCCGGACTAGCGGGAGCTCTGGGGCCAACGTG. This chain uses TRBV20-1 with TRBJ2-2; 13 bases are shared with TRBD2. The read ends 3 residues before the CDR3 terminus; that terminus is restored from the germline J gene. Germline lookup yields CDR1 DFQATT and CDR2 SNEGSKA (reference sequence). This CDR3 spans 17 amino acids.

Regarding this clone: The read ends 3 residues early relative to the CDR3; the germline J gene fills the gap. The chain couples TRBV2 to TRBJ1-1; maybe TRBD1 (5 bases). Germline CDR1 SNHLY, CDR2 FYNNEI. V was pared by 7 bases and J by 4 bases, with 10 bases between. This CDR3 has 12 amino acids. The sequenced CDR3 bases are TGTGCCAGCAAGGGAGGGGCCACTGAA. This encodes CASKGGATE. The full CDR3 protein reads CASKGGATEAFF.

The DNA read from the CDR3 is TGCGCCAGCAGCTCAGGACAGGGGGGGAATGAAAAA. As protein: CASSSGQGGNEK. The whole CDR3 protein reads CASSSGQGGNEKLFF. V usage is TRBV5-1 and J usage is TRBJ1-4; 10 bases map to TRBD1. The DNA ends 3 residues before the CDR3 does, and the rest of the CDR3 is filled in from the germline J gene. The V and J ends lost 3 bases and 5 bases, in that order; junction bases with no gene match: 4. CDR1 SGHRS and CDR2 YFSETQ come from the germline V gene. The CDR3 has 15 amino acids.

Details on this clone: The read ends 3 residues early relative to the CDR3; the germline J gene fills the gap. This chain uses TRBV19 with TRBJ2-2; D is unresolved. Trimming removed 7 bases at V and 3 bases at J, with 6 bases between. Germline V lookup: CDR1 LNHDA, CDR2 SQIVND (reference sequence). The CDR3 has 12 residues. The CDR3 DNA, read in part, is TGTGCCAGTATTGACTACACCGGGGAG. It translates to CASIDYTGE. The CDR3 reads in full as CASIDYTGELFF.

As regards this clone: The read terminates 3 residues before the CDR3 end, so the remaining end is supplied by the germline J gene. The rearrangement links TRBV20-1 to TRBJ2-1, with 14 bases fitting TRBD2. J gave up 7 bases and V 5 bases, and 13 bases lay outside the gene matches. Germline assignment: CDR1 DFQATT and CDR2 SNEGSKA (reference sequence). The CDR3 is 17 amino acids. CDR3: CSAGTSGSLGRANEQFF. CDR3 DNA (partial): TGCAGTGCTGGGACTAGCGGGAGTTTGGGCAGGGCTAATGAG.

CDR3 protein: CASRDRVLRSGANVLTF. The sequenced CDR3 bases are TGTGCCAGCAGGGACAGGGTCTTGAGGTCTGGGGCCAACGTC. This chain joins TRBV2 and TRBJ2-6; 8 bases are shared with TRBD1. The read halts 3 residues ahead of the CDR3 end, with the missing end drawn from the germline J gene. Trimming took 6 bases from V and 1 from J; bases not matched to a gene: 8. The CDR3 covers 17 residues. CDR1 SNHLY and CDR2 FYNNEI come from the germline V gene.

Points on this clone: The read halts 3 residues ahead of the CDR3 end, with the missing end drawn from the germline J gene. The chain is built from TRBV7-9 and TRBJ1-1; D unresolved. CDR1 is SEHNR and CDR2 is FQNEAQ in the germline V gene (reference sequence). V shed 1 base and J shed 6 bases, with 9 bases lying between them. The CDR3 runs 13 residues. CDR3 DNA (partial): TGTGCCAGCAGCTTAGAGGCAACAGCTGAA. Residues: CASSLEATAE. The CDR3 reads in full as CASSLEATAEAFF.

About this clone: The DNA ends 3 residues before the CDR3 does, and the rest of the CDR3 is filled in from the germline J gene. The chain has TRBV2 and TRBJ2-2, with 12 bases lining up with TRBD2. Germline assignment: CDR1 SNHLY and CDR2 FYNNEI. With V trimmed by 5 bases and J by 5 bases, 3 bases remained unmatched. The CDR3 runs 15 residues. The CDR3 here is CASSTTSGRTGELFF. The part of the CDR3 DNA that was read is TGTGCCAGCAGTACCACTAGCGGGAGGACCGGGGAG.

Regarding this clone: The junction departs from the called germline gene at one end, perhaps through a read error. The observed sequence ends 3 residues before the CDR3 terminus, with the missing tail filled in from the germline J gene. This specimen includes other DNA sequences encoding the same CDR3. The chain uses TRBV7-9 and TRBJ1-3, with D maybe TRBD1 (5 bases). Germline V gene sequence: CDR1 SEHNR, CDR2 FQNEAQ (reference sequence). The CDR3 extends over 14 amino acids. The sequenced part of the CDR3 DNA is TGTGCCAGCAGCGATAGGGGTAGTGGAAACACG. Protein: CASSDRGSGNT. The whole CDR3 reads CASSDRGSGNTIYF.

Note on this clone: The read terminates 3 residues ahead of where the CDR3 ends, so the germline J gene completes it. V and J are TRBV20-1 and TRBJ2-7; 10 nucleotides match TRBD2. This CDR3 comprises 13 residues. V lost 6 bases to trimming and J lost 2 bases; unmatched junction nucleotides: 4. Germline V gene sequence: CDR1 DFQATT, CDR2 SNEGSKA (reference sequence). CDR3 bases read: TGCAGTGCCCGGAGCGGGAGGGCCTACGAG. Protein sequence: CSARSGRAYE. The entire CDR3 protein is CSARSGRAYEQYF.

In the case of this clone: The read finishes 3 residues shy of the CDR3 end, and the germline J gene is used to complete it. The chain joins TRBV7-3 to TRBJ2-2; 9 bases match TRBD1. The CDR3 runs 16 residues. From germline, CDR1 is SGHTA and CDR2 FQGTGA. CDR3 sequence: CASSPDRGTGANVLFF. The sequenced part of the CDR3 DNA is TGTGCCAGCAGCCCGGACAGGGGAACTGGGGCCAACGTG.

Remarks on this clone: Read sequence stops 3 residues before the CDR3 end, and the germline J gene provides the missing end. The genes are TRBV19 and TRBJ2-3; 9 positions match TRBD1. Per the germline V gene, CDR1 is LNHDA and CDR2 is SQIVND (reference sequence). This CDR3 is built from 15 residues. The CDR3 here is CASSNLGQGLQPQYF. CDR3 DNA, as far as it was read: TGTGCCAGTAGTAACCTGGGACAGGGTTTACAGCCG.

As for this clone: The read terminates 3 residues before the CDR3 end, so the remaining end is supplied by the germline J gene. This sequence joins TRBV30 and TRBJ1-2; 7 bases agree with TRBD1. Per germline, CDR1 GTSNPN and CDR2 SVGIG (reference sequence). This CDR3 contains 13 residues. The covered CDR3 bases are TGTGCCTGGAATGCAGGGGGGAAAAATGAC. Translated, it gives CAWNAGGKND. The entire CDR3 sequence reads CAWNAGGKNDYTF.

Details on this clone: The CDR3 end is not reached by the read, which stops 3 residues before it; the germline J gene fills it in. The chain employs TRBV7-9 and TRBJ1-2; D ambiguous. The germline V gene encodes CDR1 SEHNR and CDR2 FQNEAQ (reference sequence). CDR3 length equals 12 residues. V gave up 1 base and J gave up 4 bases, with 4 bases separating them. The sequenced part of the CDR3 DNA is TGTGCCAGCAGCTTAGAAGGCTATGGC. Encoded protein: CASSLEGYG. From start to end, the CDR3 is CASSLEGYGYTF.

As concerns this clone: Germline and junction disagree at one end, which may indicate a read error. Coverage ceases 3 residues before the CDR3 finishes, and the germline J gene fills in the end. The rearrangement links TRBV4-2 to TRBJ1-1, with a possible D match to TRBD1 (6 bases). Germline lookup yields CDR1 LGHNA and CDR2 YNFKEQ. This CDR3 is 13 amino acids long. The CDR3 spells CASSTGWNTEAFF. The part of the CDR3 DNA that was read is TGCGCCAGCAGCACAGGGTGGAACACTGAA.

To note about this clone: At one boundary the junction diverges from the germline segment, which might be a read error. The CDR3 extends 3 residues past the end of the read, so its final part is completed from the germline J gene. In the same sample, other DNA sequences code for this CDR3. The gene calls are TRBV10-3 and TRBJ1-3; possibly TRBD1 for D (6 bases). Germline lookup yields CDR1 ENHRY and CDR2 SYGVKD. The CDR3 loop spans 13 amino acids. The CDR3 reads CAIRQDSGNTIYF. Partial CDR3 DNA: TGTGCCATCCGACAGGACTCTGGGAACACC.

Of note for this clone: The sequence runs out 3 residues before the end of the CDR3; the remainder is reconstructed from the germline J gene. The rearrangement joins TRBV7-9 to TRBJ2-3; D might be TRBD2 (6 bases). This CDR3 has 11 residues. Germline V gene data show CDR1 as SEHNR and CDR2 as FQNEAQ (reference sequence). CDR3 residues: CASSTGEAQYF. Incomplete CDR3 DNA: TGTGCCAGCAGTACGGGGGAGGCG.

Regarding this clone: Read coverage stops 3 residues before the CDR3 terminus; the germline J gene supplies the remainder. This sequence joins TRBV14 and TRBJ2-7; 7 nucleotides match TRBD2. The germline V gene has CDR1 SGHDN and CDR2 FVKESK. V dropped 0 bases and J dropped 1; count of bases not matched to a gene: 6. CDR3 length: 16 amino acids. The sequenced CDR3 bases are TGTGCCAGCAGCCAAGATCAAGCGGGATATTCCTACGAG. It is translated as CASSQDQAGYSYE. The entire CDR3 is CASSQDQAGYSYEQYF.

The covered CDR3 bases are TGTGCCAGCAAGGACAGCGTGGATACG. Translated: CASKDSVDT. The whole CDR3 region reads CASKDSVDTQYF. This chain links TRBV19 with TRBJ2-3, with D maybe TRBD1 (6 bases). The read halts 3 residues ahead of the CDR3 end, with the missing end drawn from the germline J gene. In germline, CDR1 is LNHDA, CDR2 SQIVND (reference sequence). V gave up 9 bases and J gave up 6 bases, with 13 bases separating them. The CDR3 covers 12 residues.

With respect to this clone: The missing CDR3 end, 3 residues past where the read stops, is filled in from the germline J gene. The chain employs TRBV27 and TRBJ2-7; 9 bases map to TRBD1. With V trimmed by 2 bases and J by 6 bases, 5 bases remained unmatched. Germline V gene sequence: CDR1 MNHEY, CDR2 SMNVEV (reference sequence). The CDR3 length is 14 residues. The part of the CDR3 DNA that was read is TGTGCCAGCAGTTTACGGGACAGGGCTTTCGAG. Its protein is CASSLRDRAFE. The full CDR3 is CASSLRDRAFEQYF.